Below are 22 T cell receptor beta chains sequenced from a single sample in a study of CD8 T cells in ankylosing spondylitis. TCRdb used MiXCR to reprocess the 5' RACE reads, holding one entry per CDR3 protein. The sample has about 750,000 distinct CDR3 sequences, under 20% seen once. Antigens for these TCRs are unknown. Study-wide findings and caveats: It appeared that ankylosing spondylitis blood was characterized by a TCR beta motif of roughly 8 highly homologous variants.

Sample: blood, either unsorted or a sorted T cell fraction (not recorded which). These receptors originate from a male donor with ankylosing spondylitis.

This clonotype was recorded a few times. The chain recombines TRBV27 with TRBJ2-2; D unresolved. The germline CDR1 and CDR2 sequences are MNHEY and SMNVEV (reference sequence). V dropped 5 bases and J dropped 6 bases, with 10 bases sitting between them. This CDR3 region has 13 residues. As DNA, the CDR3 is TGTGCCAGCAGTACTCAAGGGTCCGGGGAGCTGTTTTTT. Amino acids: CASSTQGSGELFF.

The V gene is TRBV3-1, the J gene TRBJ2-1, with D perhaps TRBD1 (5 bases). V was shortened by 8 bases and J by 6 bases, with 14 bases between the two germline ends. The CDR3 is 13 residues long. The V gene's germline CDR1 is LGHDT and CDR2 YNNKEL (reference sequence). Here the CDR3 reads CASREDISNEQFF. For the CDR3, the DNA is TGTGCCAGCCGAGAGGACATATCCAATGAGCAGTTCTTC.

The V call is TRBV28, the J call TRBJ1-1; possibly TRBD1 for D (6 bases). The CDR3 has 14 residues. The V end was cut by 6 bases, the J end by 6 bases, with 17 bases between. Per germline, CDR1 MDHEN and CDR2 SYDVKM. In DNA form, the CDR3 reads TGTGCCAGCAGCCAAACAGGGATCAAGCCTGAAGCTTTCTTT. This sequence encodes CASSQTGIKPEAFF.

The chain combines TRBV12-3 or TRBV12-4 with TRBJ2-1; 8 bases line up with TRBD1. J lost 6 bases, V lost 6 bases, and 4 bases had no gene match. The CDR3 is made up of 13 amino acids. CDR3 bases: TGTGCCAGCAGGGGACAGGTTGGCAATGAGCAGTTCTTC. It yields the protein CASRGQVGNEQFF.

There are many counts of this clonotype. The chain recombines TRBV9 with TRBJ2-5; D is unclear. The CDR3 length is 11 residues. CDR1 SGDLS and CDR2 YYNGEE come from the germline V gene. V was trimmed by 0 bases and J by 5 bases, leaving 2 bases between them. The CDR3 reads CASSVVETQYF. The CDR3 nucleotides read TGTGCCAGCAGCGTAGTGGAGACCCAGTACTTC.

The chain has TRBV6-1 and TRBJ2-1; TRBD1 agrees at 9 bases. The CDR3 totals 11 residues. The J segment lost 9 bases and the V segment lost 8 bases, leaving 2 bases of the junction unmatched. Germline V gene data show CDR1 as MNHNS and CDR2 as SASEGT. DNA of the CDR3: TGTGCCAGCCAGGACAGGGGTGAGCAGTTCTTC. This translates into CASQDRGEQFF.

V and J are TRBV27 and TRBJ2-2, with 7 bases lining up with TRBD2. J was trimmed by 8 bases and V by 4 bases; bases with no gene match: 7. This CDR3 has 14 amino acids. The germline CDR1 and CDR2 sequences are MNHEY and SMNVEV (reference sequence). The CDR3 sequence: CASSSGSGRGELFF. As DNA, the CDR3 is TGTGCCAGCAGTTCGGGATCCGGGAGGGGGGAGCTGTTTTTT.

This clonotype was seen more than once but under ten times. The J gene is TRBJ1-5, the V gene TRBV7-9, with 7 bases matching TRBD1. CDR3 length: 15 residues. V trimming: 4 bases; J trimming: 0 bases; junction bases outside the gene matches: 3. Looked up from germline, CDR1 is SEHNR and CDR2 is FQNEAQ (reference sequence). The CDR3 region is CASSSGQVSNQPQHF. DNA of the CDR3: TGTGCCAGCAGCTCAGGACAGGTTAGCAATCAGCCCCAGCATTTT.

This clonotype appeared a few times. The V call is TRBV28, the J call TRBJ2-7, with D possibly called TRBD1 or TRBD2 (5 bases each). Trimming removed 6 bases at V and 3 bases at J, with 18 bases between. The CDR3 extends over 15 amino acids. Germline CDR1 reads MDHEN; CDR2 reads SYDVKM. The CDR3 coding sequence is TGTGCCAGCAGGACGTACAGGACTCTGGACTACGAGCAGTACTTC. Protein sequence: CASRTYRTLDYEQYF.

This clonotype was detected a few times. The V call is TRBV12-3 or TRBV12-4, the J call TRBJ1-5; 8 bases are shared with TRBD1. CDR3 length: 15 amino acids. The V and J ends lost 3 bases and 3 bases, in that order; junction bases with no gene match: 4. Here the CDR3 DNA reads TGTGCCAGCAGTTTCAGGGGACAGGCCAATCAGCCCCAGCATTTT. This gives the protein CASSFRGQANQPQHF.

CDR3 nucleotides: TGTGCCAGCAGCTTTCAGGGGACTGGCTCCTACAATGAGCAGTTCTTC. It translates to CASSFQGTGSYNEQFF. This chain connects TRBV5-5 to TRBJ2-1; D tentatively fits TRBD1 or TRBD2 (6 bases each). V was clipped by 2 bases and J by 0 bases, with 12 bases between them. CDR1 and CDR2 from the germline V gene are SGHKS and YYEKEE (reference sequence). This CDR3 has 16 amino acids. Full variable domain (rest looked up from reference TRBV5-5 and TRBJ2-1): DAGVTQSPTHLIKTRGQQVTLRCSPISGHKSVSWYQQVLGQGPQFIFQYYEKEERGRGNFPDRFSARQFPNYSSELNVNALLLGDSALYLCASSFQGTGSYNEQFFGPGTRLTVL.

The chain has TRBV5-6 and TRBJ2-7; no clear D. The ends were cut back, 0 bases at V and 0 bases at J, with 19 bases in the middle. This CDR3 has 18 amino acids. Germline V gene data show CDR1 as SGHDT and CDR2 as YYEEEE. This chain's CDR3 is CASSLAWGASINSYEQYF. The CDR3 nucleotides are TGTGCCAGCAGCTTGGCATGGGGTGCCAGCATTAACTCCTACGAGCAGTACTTC.

This chain joins TRBV19 and TRBJ1-5, with unresolved D. The germline CDR1 and CDR2 sequences are LNHDA and SQIVND (reference sequence). The V and J ends lost 1 base and 2 bases respectively, with 12 bases between them. There are 16 residues in the CDR3. The CDR3 DNA sequence: TGTGCCAGTAGTATAGCGTCGGGGAAGGGCAATCAGCCCCAGCATTTT. Translating it yields CASSIASGKGNQPQHF. The whole variable domain, filled in from reference TRBV19 and TRBJ1-5, reads DGGITQSPKYLFRKEGQNVTLSCEQNLNHDAMYWYRQDPGQGLRLIYYSQIVNDFQKGDIAEGYSVSREKKESFPLTVTSAQKNPTAFYLCASSIASGKGNQPQHFGDGTRLSIL.

This clonotype was detected only a few times. CDR3 in amino acids: CASSFRDPHNEQFF. The CDR3 nucleotides read TGTGCCAGCAGCTTCCGGGACCCACACAATGAGCAGTTCTTC. The V call is TRBV7-2, the J call TRBJ2-1; TRBD1 or TRBD2 may be the D gene (5 bases each). Germline CDR1 SGHTA, CDR2 FQGNSA. This CDR3 has 14 amino acids. The germline V and J ends were trimmed by 3 bases and 5 bases, with 11 bases remaining between them. The full variable domain, with the rest looked up from reference TRBV7-2 and TRBJ2-1, is GAGVSQSPSNKVTEKGKDVELRCDPISGHTALYWYRQSLGQGLEFLIYFQGNSAPDKSGLPSDRFSAERTGGSVSTLTIQRTQQEDSAVYLCASSFRDPHNEQFFGPGTRLTVL.

The sample holds a few counts of this clonotype. The V call is TRBV3-1, the J call TRBJ1-1, with D unresolved. Trimming cost V 0 bases and J 1 base, with 6 bases left between them. This CDR3 is built from 14 residues. Germline CDR1 is LGHDT and CDR2 is YNNKEL (reference sequence). In nucleotides, the CDR3 is TGTGCCAGCAGCCAAGACATCGAGAACACTGAAGCTTTCTTT. It translates to CASSQDIENTEAFF.

The chain couples TRBV7-2 to TRBJ2-1, with D maybe TRBD1 (6 bases). Trimming removed 5 bases at V and 4 bases at J, with 9 bases between. This CDR3 contains 13 residues. Per germline, CDR1 SGHTA and CDR2 FQGNSA. CDR3 nucleotide sequence: TGTGCCAGCAGCATGGGGACATACAATGAGCAGTTCTTC. This sequence encodes CASSMGTYNEQFF. Filled out from reference TRBV7-2 and TRBJ2-1, the complete variable domain reads GAGVSQSPSNKVTEKGKDVELRCDPISGHTALYWYRQSLGQGLEFLIYFQGNSAPDKSGLPSDRFSAERTGGSVSTLTIQRTQQEDSAVYLCASSMGTYNEQFFGPGTRLTVL.

Comments on this clonotype: Germline and junction disagree at one end, which may indicate a read error. This sequence joins TRBV7-8 and TRBJ1-5; D gene uncertain. CDR1 is SGHVS and CDR2 is FQNEAQ in the germline V gene. This CDR3 contains 18 residues. Here the CDR3 reads CASTLEAGPRYSNQPQHF. CDR3 sequence (DNA): TGTGCCAGCACCTTAGAGGCAGGCCCCCGTTATAGCAATCAGCCCCAGCATTTT.

There are a few counts of this clonotype. In DNA, the CDR3 is TGTGCCACCGGCCAGACCGAGGGGGGGAATACAGATACGCAGTATTTT. Translating gives CATGQTEGGNTDTQYF. The gene calls are TRBV24-1 and TRBJ2-3; D is perhaps TRBD2 (7 bases). CDR1 and CDR2 from the germline V gene are KGHDR and SFDVKD. The CDR3 covers 16 residues. The V end lost 9 bases, the J end lost 3 bases, and 21 bases lay between the germline ends.

CDR3 region: CATQEHAMNTEAFF. For the CDR3, the DNA is TGTGCCACCCAGGAACACGCCATGAACACTGAAGCTTTCTTT. V gene TRBV2 combines with J gene TRBJ1-1; D gene ambiguous. Between the trimmed V and J ends, which lost 10 bases and 0 bases, there was a span of 15 bases. The CDR3 has 14 residues. Germline CDR1 is SNHLY and CDR2 is FYNNEI.

The chain links TRBV5-5 to TRBJ1-2; 7 bases are shared with TRBD1. V gave up 5 bases and J gave up 4 bases; unmatched junction bases: 5. There are 13 residues in the CDR3. Looked up from germline, CDR1 is SGHKS and CDR2 is YYEKEE (reference sequence). The CDR3 sequence is CASREAGGYGYTF. DNA of the CDR3: TGTGCCAGCAGGGAGGCAGGGGGCTATGGCTACACCTTC.

The chain carries TRBV12-3 or TRBV12-4 and TRBJ1-1, with TRBD1 as a possible D gene (5 bases). V was clipped by 6 bases and J by 5 bases, with 13 bases between them. The CDR3 is 13 amino acids. CDR3 nucleotide sequence: TGTGCCAGCAGAGGGGCGGAGGGGACTGAAGCTTTCTTT. Translating gives CASRGAEGTEAFF.

The chain carries TRBV28 and TRBJ2-6; weak D call: TRBD1 (6 bases). Between the trimmed V and J ends, which lost 6 bases and 4 bases, there was a span of 10 bases. Germline CDR1 is MDHEN and CDR2 is SYDVKM. The length of the CDR3 is 14 residues. The CDR3 sequence: CASRGQSGANVLTF. The CDR3 bases are TGTGCCAGCAGAGGACAGTCCGGGGCCAACGTCCTGACTTTC.